Below, one TCR beta chain is given with its context. The sample comes from a study of human T cells and chemical hapten exposure. Time point given: patch test 1, 2 weeks after DPC sensitization. Specified treatment: therapeutic diphenylcyclopropenone sensitization with weekly scalp DPC. TCRdb re-called the RACE reads with MiXCR, one entry per CDR3 protein. The data contain roughly 180,000 distinct CDR3 sequences, more than 12% of them seen just once; the ten biggest clones take up 1.7%. CDR1 and CDR2 from the germline V gene are SEHNR and FQNEAQ (reference sequence). The CDR3 totals 14 residues. The V gene lost 5 bases and the J gene lost 3 bases, with 10 bases spanning the gap.

This chain links TRBV7-9 with TRBJ2-2; D may be TRBD1 (5 bases). Material: whole blood, obtained in connection with sensitization to the hapten diphenylcyclopropenone (DPC). The receptor was derived from a woman aged 25 to 39 with alopecia areata. Some clones in this sample may be carry-over from other donors' samples. The CDR3 sequence: CASSETVDTGELFF. The CDR3 DNA is TGTGCCAGCAGCGAGACAGTAGACACCGGGGAGCTGTTTTTT.